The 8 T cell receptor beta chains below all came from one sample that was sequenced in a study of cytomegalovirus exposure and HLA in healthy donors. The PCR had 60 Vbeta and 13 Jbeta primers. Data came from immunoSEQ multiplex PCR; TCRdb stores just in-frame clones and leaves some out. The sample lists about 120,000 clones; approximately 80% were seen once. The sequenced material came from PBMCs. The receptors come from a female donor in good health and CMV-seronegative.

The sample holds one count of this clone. The CDR3, as DNA: TGTGCCAGCACGACAGGGGGCGTCGGACAGCCCCAGCATTTT. As protein: CASTTGGVGQPQHF. V gene TRBV18 combines with J gene TRBJ1-5; TRBD1 matches 10 bases. Germline CDR1 reads KGHSH; CDR2 reads LQKENI. This CDR3 is built from 14 residues. V was clipped by 8 bases and J by 7 bases; unmatched bases: 8.

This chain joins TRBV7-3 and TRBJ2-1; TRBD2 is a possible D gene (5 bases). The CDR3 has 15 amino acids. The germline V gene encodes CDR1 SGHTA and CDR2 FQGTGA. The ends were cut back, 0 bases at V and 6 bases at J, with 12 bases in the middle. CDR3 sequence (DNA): TGTGCCAGCAGCTTAACGGGAGACAACCTCAATGAGCAGTTCTTC. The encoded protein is CASSLTGDNLNEQFF.

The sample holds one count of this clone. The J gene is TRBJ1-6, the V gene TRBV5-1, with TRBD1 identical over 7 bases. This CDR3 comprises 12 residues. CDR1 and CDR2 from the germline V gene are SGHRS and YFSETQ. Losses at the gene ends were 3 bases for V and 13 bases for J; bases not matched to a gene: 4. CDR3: CASSSGQLPLHF. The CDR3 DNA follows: TGCGCCAGCAGCTCGGGACAGCTCCCCCTCCACTTT.

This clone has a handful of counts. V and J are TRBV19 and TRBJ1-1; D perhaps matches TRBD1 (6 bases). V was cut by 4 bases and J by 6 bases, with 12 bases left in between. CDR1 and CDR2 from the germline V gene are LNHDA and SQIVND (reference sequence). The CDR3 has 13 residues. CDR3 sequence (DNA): TGTGCCAGTAGTAGAACAGGGCCGGCTGAAGCTTTCTTT. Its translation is CASSRTGPAEAFF.

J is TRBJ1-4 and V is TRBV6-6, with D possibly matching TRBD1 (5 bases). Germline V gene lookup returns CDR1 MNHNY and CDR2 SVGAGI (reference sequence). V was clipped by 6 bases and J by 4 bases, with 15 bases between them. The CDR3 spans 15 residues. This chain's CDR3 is CASRAGDAVNEKLFF. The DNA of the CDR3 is TGTGCCAGCAGAGCGGGGGACGCCGTTAATGAAAAACTGTTTTTT.

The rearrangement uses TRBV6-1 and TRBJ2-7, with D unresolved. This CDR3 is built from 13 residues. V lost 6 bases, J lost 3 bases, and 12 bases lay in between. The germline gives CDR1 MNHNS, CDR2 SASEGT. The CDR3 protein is CASREMTLYEQYF. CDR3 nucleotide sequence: TGTGCCAGCAGGGAAATGACACTCTACGAGCAGTACTTC.

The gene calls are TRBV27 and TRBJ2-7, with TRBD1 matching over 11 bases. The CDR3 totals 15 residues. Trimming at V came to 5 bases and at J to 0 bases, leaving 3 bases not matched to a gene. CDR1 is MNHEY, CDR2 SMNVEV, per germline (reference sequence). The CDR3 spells CASSHGTGGSYEQYF. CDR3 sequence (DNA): TGTGCCAGCAGTCACGGGACAGGGGGCTCCTACGAGCAGTACTTC.

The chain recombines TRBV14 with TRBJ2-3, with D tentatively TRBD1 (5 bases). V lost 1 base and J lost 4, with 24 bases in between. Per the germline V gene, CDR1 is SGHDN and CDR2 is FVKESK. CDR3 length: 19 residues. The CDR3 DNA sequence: TGTGCCAGCAGCCAAGGGTCCCCTACCCCGCAGGGTGTCGCAGATACGCAGTATTTT. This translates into CASSQGSPTPQGVADTQYF. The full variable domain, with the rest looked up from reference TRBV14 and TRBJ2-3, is EAGVTQFPSHSVIEKGQTVTLRCDPISGHDNLYWYRRVMGKEIKFLLHFVKESKQDESGMPNNRFLAERTGGTYSTLKVQPAELEDSGVYFCASSQGSPTPQGVADTQYFGPGTRLTVL.